This T cell receptor (beta chain) emerged from a study of cytomegalovirus exposure and HLA in healthy donors. Study-wide context: An analysis done earlier identified 90 million to 120 million unique TCR beta sequences from about 179 million T cells.

PCR was performed using 60 Vbeta and 13 Jbeta primers. Only in-frame clones appear in the TCRdb table, and some are missing; sequencing was by immunoSEQ multiplex PCR. The sample carries roughly 86,000 clones, just over 70% recorded once. This clone came up once. Its antigen remains unknown. V trimming: 5 bases; J trimming: 10 bases; junction bases outside the gene matches: 7. In germline, CDR1 is SQVTM, CDR2 ANQGSEA. The CDR3 covers 12 residues. Study-wide findings and caveats: Despite most TCR sequences being rare, some public TCRs occurred in many donors. About 87% or about 30% of the time was how often most TCR beta V segments were productive, according to an earlier analysis. The authors listed approximately 160 TCR beta chains as cytomegalovirus-associated.

The sequencing input was PBMCs. The gene calls are TRBV29-1 and TRBJ2-1, with 8 nucleotides matching TRBD2. The clonotype was recovered from a man in his fifties or sixties in good health and CMV-seronegative. The CDR3 reads CSVYGGVREQFF. CDR3 sequence (DNA): TGCAGCGTTTACGGGGGGGTCCGGGAGCAGTTCTTC.